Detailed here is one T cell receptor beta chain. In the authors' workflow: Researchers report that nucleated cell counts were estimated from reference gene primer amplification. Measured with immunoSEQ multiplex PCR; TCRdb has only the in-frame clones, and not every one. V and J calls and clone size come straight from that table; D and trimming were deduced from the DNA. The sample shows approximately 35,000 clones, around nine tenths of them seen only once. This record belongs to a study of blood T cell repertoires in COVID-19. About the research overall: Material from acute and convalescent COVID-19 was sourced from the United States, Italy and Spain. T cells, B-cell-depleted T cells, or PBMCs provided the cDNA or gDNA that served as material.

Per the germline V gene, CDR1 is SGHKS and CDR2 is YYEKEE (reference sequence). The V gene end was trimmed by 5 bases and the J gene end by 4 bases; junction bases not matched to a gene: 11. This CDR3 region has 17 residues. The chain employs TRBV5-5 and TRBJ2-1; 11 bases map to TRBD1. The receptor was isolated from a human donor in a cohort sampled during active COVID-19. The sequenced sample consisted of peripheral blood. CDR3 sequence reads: CASRGFWRDRGYNEQFF. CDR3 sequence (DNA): TGTGCCAGCAGAGGGTTTTGGCGGGACAGGGGGTACAATGAGCAGTTCTTC.